Each of the 27 T cell receptor beta chains below was sequenced from the same sample in a study of human T cells and chemical hapten exposure. Time point indicated: patch test 3, about 24 weeks after DPC sensitization. As for treatment: therapeutic diphenylcyclopropenone sensitization with weekly scalp DPC. TCRdb fed the RACE reads into MiXCR, producing one record per CDR3 protein. Here the sample spans 120,000 or so distinct CDR3 sequences, about 11% being singletons. Material: whole blood, obtained in connection with sensitization to the hapten diphenylcyclopropenone (DPC). The receptors were gathered from a woman between 50 and 59 years old with alopecia areata. Some clones in this sample may be carry-over from other donors' samples.

This chain uses TRBV12-3 or TRBV12-4 with TRBJ1-2; D remains ambiguous. The CDR3 has 15 residues. V was clipped by 6 bases and J by 0 bases, with 14 bases between them. The chain's CDR3 is CASSSFPTANYGYTF. CDR3 DNA sequence: TGTGCCAGCAGCTCATTCCCCACAGCTAACTATGGCTACACCTTC.

This clonotype was observed a few times. This chain links TRBV25-1 with TRBJ1-2; possible D gene TRBD1, 5 bases. The CDR3 length is 13 residues. The germline gives CDR1 MGHDK, CDR2 SYGVNS. Trimming stripped 2 bases from V and 8 bases from J, with 12 bases between. This CDR3 is CASSEEGFGGYTF. Written as DNA, the CDR3 is TGTGCCAGCAGTGAAGAGGGGTTTGGCGGCTACACCTTC.

V and J are TRBV27 and TRBJ2-7, with TRBD2 matching over 11 bases. The length of the CDR3 is 15 residues. V lost 5 bases and J lost 4; bases outside the gene matches: 7. Germline V gene sequence: CDR1 MNHEY, CDR2 SMNVEV (reference sequence). In DNA, the CDR3 is TGTGCCAGCAGTCACCCACTAGCGGGAGTTTACGAGCAGTACTTC. Protein: CASSHPLAGVYEQYF.

The sample holds a few counts of this clonotype. Written as DNA, the CDR3 is TGCGCCAGCAGCGGCGGACTTAGCGGGAGGGCCGCAGATACGCAGTATTTT. Translation: CASSGGLSGRAADTQYF. The rearrangement links TRBV5-1 to TRBJ2-3; 11 nucleotides align to TRBD2. Unmatched junction bases numbered 11, after V lost 4 bases and J lost 4 bases. The germline gives CDR1 SGHRS, CDR2 YFSETQ. This CDR3 comprises 17 residues.

The chain couples TRBV4-2 to TRBJ2-1; D unresolved. The CDR3 has 16 residues. Trimming removed 0 bases from V and 3 bases from J, with 12 bases in between. Per germline, CDR1 LGHNA and CDR2 YNFKEQ. CDR3 in DNA: TGTGCCAGCAGCCAAGATTGGGCAGAAAACTACAATGAGCAGTTCTTC. Translated: CASSQDWAENYNEQFF.

The genes are TRBV6-5 and TRBJ2-7; 8 bases line up with TRBD1. The CDR3 is made up of 15 amino acids. The V and J ends lost 2 bases and 5 bases, in that order; junction bases with no gene match: 8. Looked up from germline, CDR1 is MNHEY and CDR2 is SVGAGI. CDR3 in amino acids: CASSYHRTGPHEQYF. CDR3 sequence (DNA): TGTGCCAGCAGTTACCACCGGACAGGGCCCCACGAGCAGTACTTC.

This clonotype was detected ten times or more. The chain is built from TRBV28 and TRBJ1-1, with D hard to call. The ends were cut back, 3 bases at V and 4 bases at J, with 3 bases in the middle. The CDR3 extends over 11 amino acids. The germline gives CDR1 MDHEN, CDR2 SYDVKM. The CDR3 sequence: CASSFGTEAFF. The CDR3, as DNA: TGTGCCAGCAGTTTTGGCACTGAAGCTTTCTTT.

This clonotype was recorded a few times. The chain is built from TRBV9 and TRBJ2-3; TRBD2 agrees at 9 bases. The germline gives CDR1 SGDLS, CDR2 YYNGEE. This CDR3 has 16 residues. V shed 4 bases and J 2 bases; nucleotides not matched to a gene: 8. CDR3 sequence (DNA): TGTGCCAGCAGCCCAACTTTAGCGGGGGTCACAGATACGCAGTATTTT. Protein sequence: CASSPTLAGVTDTQYF. The full variable domain, with the rest looked up from reference TRBV9 and TRBJ2-3, is DSGVTQTPKHLITATGQRVTLRCSPRSGDLSVYWYQQSLDQGLQFLIQYYNGEERAKGNILERFSAQQFPDLHSELNLSSLELGDSALYFCASSPTLAGVTDTQYFGPGTRLTVL.

The table lists this clonotype with a few counts. This chain joins TRBV19 and TRBJ1-2, with D maybe TRBD1 (6 bases). Trimming pared 3 bases from V and 6 bases from J, leaving 11 bases between. This CDR3 comprises 13 residues. Germline CDR1 LNHDA, CDR2 SQIVND (reference sequence). CDR3 nucleotides: TGTGCCAGTAGTATCTCCCCAGGGGATGGCTACACCTTC. This encodes CASSISPGDGYTF.

This clonotype has a handful of counts. The chain combines TRBV20-1 with TRBJ2-1; D remains unclear. The CDR3 contains 13 residues. Germline-derived CDR1 and CDR2 are DFQATT and SNEGSKA (reference sequence). V lost 4 bases, J lost 0 bases, and 7 bases lay in between. CDR3 in amino acids: CSAIWTSYNEQFF. The CDR3, as DNA: TGCAGTGCTATCTGGACCTCCTACAATGAGCAGTTCTTC.

The rearrangement links TRBV12-3 or TRBV12-4 to TRBJ1-1; no firm D call. The CDR3 sequence is 12 residues long. V shed 1 base and J shed 8 bases, with 8 bases lying between them. The CDR3 DNA reads as TGTGCCAGCAGTTTAGGGGAATCCGAAGCTTTCTTT. Its translation is CASSLGESEAFF.

This chain joins TRBV9 and TRBJ2-3; weak D call: TRBD2 (7 bases). Trimming took off 0 bases at V and 1 base at J, with 12 bases between the two ends. Looked up from germline, CDR1 is SGDLS and CDR2 is YYNGEE. This CDR3 spans 16 amino acids. CDR3 sequence: CASSVGGGAGTDTQYF. As DNA, the CDR3 is TGTGCCAGCAGCGTAGGCGGGGGCGCCGGCACAGATACGCAGTATTTT.

The rearrangement uses TRBV27 and TRBJ2-5; D may be TRBD1 (5 bases). CDR1 and CDR2 from the germline V gene are MNHEY and SMNVEV (reference sequence). V gave up 0 bases and J gave up 1 base, with 9 bases separating them. The CDR3 consists of 15 residues. The CDR3 protein is CASSLSSGSQETQYF. As DNA, the CDR3 is TGTGCCAGCAGTTTATCCTCAGGGTCCCAAGAGACCCAGTACTTC.

CDR3 region: CASSLGGSVGNTIYF. CDR3 DNA sequence: TGTGCCAGCAGCTTAGGGGGTTCCGTAGGAAACACCATATATTTT. The genes are TRBV7-2 and TRBJ1-3; D ambiguous. V was pared by 1 base and J by 4 bases, with 11 bases between. This CDR3 spans 15 amino acids. Germline V lookup: CDR1 SGHTA, CDR2 FQGNSA.

This clonotype appeared a single time. This chain joins TRBV24-1 and TRBJ2-1; D gene ambiguous. The length of the CDR3 is 11 residues. The germline V gene encodes CDR1 KGHDR and CDR2 SFDVKD. The V end lost 4 bases, the J end lost 7 bases, and 4 bases lay between the germline ends. The CDR3 protein is CATSDQNEQFF. CDR3 DNA sequence: TGTGCCACCAGTGACCAAAATGAGCAGTTCTTC.

The V and J genes are TRBV7-2 and TRBJ1-4; a possible D gene is TRBD1 (6 bases). Germline CDR1 reads SGHTA; CDR2 reads FQGNSA. V was trimmed by 5 bases and J by 8 bases, leaving 15 bases between them. The CDR3 totals 14 residues. DNA for the CDR3: TGTGCCAGCAGCCAACAGGGAGGATCGGAAAAACTGTTTTTT. Amino acids: CASSQQGGSEKLFF.

This clonotype was counted at least ten times. This chain connects TRBV28 to TRBJ2-7, with D perhaps TRBD2 (6 bases). Per the germline V gene, CDR1 is MDHEN and CDR2 is SYDVKM. The V end lost 4 bases, the J end lost 1 base, and 14 bases lay between the germline ends. CDR3 size: 15 residues. The CDR3 sequence is CASSSGGGASYEQYF. DNA of the CDR3: TGTGCCAGCAGTTCCGGTGGCGGGGCATCCTACGAGCAGTACTTC.

The chain uses TRBV7-9 and TRBJ2-1, with D possibly being TRBD2 (7 bases). The CDR3 loop spans 19 amino acids. Germline V lookup: CDR1 SEHNR, CDR2 FQNEAQ (reference sequence). With 5 bases removed from V and 0 bases from J, the gap between germline ends came to 23 bases. CDR3 protein: CASSGRGASGISSYNEQFF. The CDR3 DNA is TGTGCCAGCAGCGGGAGGGGGGCTAGCGGCATAAGCTCCTACAATGAGCAGTTCTTC. The full variable domain, rest sourced from reference TRBV7-9 and TRBJ2-1, is DTGVSQNPRHKITKRGQNVTFRCDPISEHNRLYWYRQTLGQGPEFLTYFQNEAQLEKSRLLSDRFSAERPKGSFSTLEIQRTEQGDSAMYLCASSGRGASGISSYNEQFFGPGTRLTVL.

CDR3 amino acids: CASSKLRRHRKVSSYEQYF. Written as DNA, the CDR3 is TGTGCCAGCAGCAAACTTAGGAGACACCGAAAGGTCAGCTCCTACGAGCAGTACTTC. The chain joins TRBV21-1 to TRBJ2-7. TRBV21-1 is a listed pseudogene. The CDR3 is made up of 19 amino acids.

The rearrangement links TRBV4-2 to TRBJ1-4; D not certain. This CDR3 has 16 residues. CDR1 LGHNA and CDR2 YNFKEQ come from the germline V gene. Trimming stripped 1 base from V and 4 bases from J, with 13 bases between. Here the CDR3 DNA reads TGTGCCAGCAGCCAAGTCCCGGCCTTCATTAATGAAAAACTGTTTTTT. Translation gives CASSQVPAFINEKLFF.

This clonotype occurred many times. The genes are TRBV6-5 and TRBJ1-6; no clear D gene. Germline CDR1 MNHEY, CDR2 SVGAGI. Trimming stripped 0 bases from V and 10 bases from J, with 10 bases between. The length of the CDR3 is 14 residues. The CDR3 DNA is TGTGCCAGCAGTTACTCTACGCGAAACTCACCCCTCCACTTT. Protein: CASSYSTRNSPLHF.

This clonotype appeared a single time. This sequence joins TRBV12-3 or TRBV12-4 and TRBJ1-4; D is uncertain. This CDR3 region has 12 residues. Trimming removed 3 bases from V and 8 bases from J, with 7 bases in between. CDR3 bases: TGTGCCAGCAGTTTCGTCGGGGAAAAACTGTTTTTT. It yields the protein CASSFVGEKLFF.

Only a few counts were recorded for this clonotype. This sequence joins TRBV29-1 and TRBJ2-7, with TRBD2 matching over 7 bases. V lost 7 bases to trimming and J lost 0 bases; unmatched junction nucleotides: 6. CDR3 length: 13 amino acids. Looked up from germline, CDR1 is SQVTM and CDR2 is ANQGSEA. The CDR3 sequence is CSASGTVSYEQYF. The CDR3 bases are TGCAGCGCCAGCGGGACTGTCTCCTACGAGCAGTACTTC.

At least ten counts were recorded for this clonotype. The genes are TRBV6-5 and TRBJ2-1; D uncertain. V was cut by 0 bases and J by 6 bases, with 6 bases left in between. Germline CDR1 MNHEY, CDR2 SVGAGI. This CDR3 has 13 residues. As DNA, the CDR3 is TGTGCCAGCAGTTACTCGAATGCCAATGAGCAGTTCTTC. Translation: CASSYSNANEQFF.

This clonotype was seen many times. The J gene is TRBJ2-1, the V gene TRBV20-1; D is possibly TRBD1 (5 bases). Trimming left V 6 bases short and J 4 bases short, with 19 bases between. The CDR3 has 15 amino acids. Looked up from germline, CDR1 is DFQATT and CDR2 is SNEGSKA (reference sequence). The CDR3 protein is CSAQGPPKGYNEQFF. CDR3 DNA: TGCAGTGCCCAAGGCCCTCCCAAGGGGTACAATGAGCAGTTCTTC.

This clonotype was picked up a small number of times. The chain links TRBV18 to TRBJ1-5, with D tentatively TRBD1 (5 bases). Trimming stripped 3 bases from V and 7 bases from J, with 10 bases between. The CDR3 sequence is 13 residues long. CDR1 is KGHSH and CDR2 is LQKENI in the germline V gene. The CDR3 DNA follows: TGTGCCAGCTCACCTGGAGGGGAACAGCCCCAGCATTTT. This gives the protein CASSPGGEQPQHF.

The chain carries TRBV29-1 and TRBJ1-4; D unresolved. The CDR3 contains 13 residues. Trimming left V 4 bases short and J 6 bases short, with 12 bases between. Germline CDR1 reads SQVTM; CDR2 reads ANQGSEA. The CDR3 is CSVVRGLDEKLFF. For the CDR3, the DNA is TGCAGCGTTGTTCGAGGGTTGGATGAAAAACTGTTTTTT. The whole variable domain, remainder taken from reference TRBV29-1 and TRBJ1-4, is SAVISQKPSRDICQRGTSLTIQCQVDSQVTMMFWYRQQPGQSLTLIATANQGSEATYESGFVIDKFPISRPNLTFSTLTVSNMSPEDSSIYLCSVVRGLDEKLFFGSGTQLSVL.